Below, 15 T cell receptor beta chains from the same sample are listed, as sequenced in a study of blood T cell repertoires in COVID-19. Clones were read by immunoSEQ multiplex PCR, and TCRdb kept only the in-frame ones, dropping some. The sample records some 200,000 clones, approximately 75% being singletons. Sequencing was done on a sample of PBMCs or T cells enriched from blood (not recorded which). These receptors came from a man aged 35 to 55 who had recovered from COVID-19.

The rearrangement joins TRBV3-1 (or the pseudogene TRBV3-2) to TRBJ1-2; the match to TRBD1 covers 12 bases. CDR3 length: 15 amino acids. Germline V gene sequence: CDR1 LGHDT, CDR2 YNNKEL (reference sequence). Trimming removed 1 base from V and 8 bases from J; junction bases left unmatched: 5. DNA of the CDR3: TGTGCCAGCAGCCAAGGGGCCGGGACAGGGGGCGGCTACACCTTC. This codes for CASSQGAGTGGGYTF.

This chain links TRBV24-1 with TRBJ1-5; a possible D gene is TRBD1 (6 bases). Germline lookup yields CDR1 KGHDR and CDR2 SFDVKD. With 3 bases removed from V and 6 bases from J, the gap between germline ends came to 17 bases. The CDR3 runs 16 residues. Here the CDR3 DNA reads TGTGCCACCAGTGATGGGGGCGGGCTTGGGGGTCAGCCCCAGCATTTT. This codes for CATSDGGGLGGQPQHF.

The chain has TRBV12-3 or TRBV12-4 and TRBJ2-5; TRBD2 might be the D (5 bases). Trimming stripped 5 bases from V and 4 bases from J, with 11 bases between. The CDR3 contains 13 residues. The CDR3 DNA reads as TGTGCCAGCAGTCCGCGGGCCATAGAGACCCAGTACTTC. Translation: CASSPRAIETQYF.

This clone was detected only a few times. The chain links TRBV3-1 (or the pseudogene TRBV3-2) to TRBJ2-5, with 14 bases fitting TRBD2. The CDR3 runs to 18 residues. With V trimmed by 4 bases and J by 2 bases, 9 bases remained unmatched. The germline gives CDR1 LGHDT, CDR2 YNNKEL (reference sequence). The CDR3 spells CASSRGLAGGNRQETQYF. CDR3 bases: TGTGCCAGCAGCCGTGGACTAGCGGGGGGTAACCGTCAAGAGACCCAGTACTTC.

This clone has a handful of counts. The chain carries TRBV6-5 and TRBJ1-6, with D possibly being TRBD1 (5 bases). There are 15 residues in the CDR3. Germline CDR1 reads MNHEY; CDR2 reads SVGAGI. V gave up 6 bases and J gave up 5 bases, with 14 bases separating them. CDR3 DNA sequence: TGTGCCAGCAGAGCCTCCCAGGGTAATAATTCACCCCTCCACTTT. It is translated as CASRASQGNNSPLHF.

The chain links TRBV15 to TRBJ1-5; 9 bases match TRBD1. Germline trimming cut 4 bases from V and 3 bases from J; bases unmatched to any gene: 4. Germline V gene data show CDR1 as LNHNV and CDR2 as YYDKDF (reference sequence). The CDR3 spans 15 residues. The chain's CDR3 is CATSKYRGPNQPQHF. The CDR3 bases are TGTGCCACCAGCAAGTACAGGGGGCCCAATCAGCCCCAGCATTTT.

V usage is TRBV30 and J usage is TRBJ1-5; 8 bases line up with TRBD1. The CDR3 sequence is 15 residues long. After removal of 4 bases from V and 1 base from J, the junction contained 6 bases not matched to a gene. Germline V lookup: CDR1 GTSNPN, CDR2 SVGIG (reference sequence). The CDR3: CAWIGQGLSNQPQHF. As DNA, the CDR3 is TGTGCCTGGATCGGACAGGGATTAAGCAATCAGCCCCAGCATTTT.

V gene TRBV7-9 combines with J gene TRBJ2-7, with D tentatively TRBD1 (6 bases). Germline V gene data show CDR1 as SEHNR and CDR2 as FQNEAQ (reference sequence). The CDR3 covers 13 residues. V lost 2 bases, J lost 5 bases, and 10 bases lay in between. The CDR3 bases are TGTGCCAGCAGCTTAACAGGGAAAGACGAGCAGTACTTC. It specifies CASSLTGKDEQYF.

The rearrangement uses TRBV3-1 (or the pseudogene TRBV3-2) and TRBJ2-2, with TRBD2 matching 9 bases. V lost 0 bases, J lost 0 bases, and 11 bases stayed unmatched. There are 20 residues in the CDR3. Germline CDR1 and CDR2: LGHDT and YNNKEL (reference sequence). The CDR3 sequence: CASSQERLAGRLTNTGELFF. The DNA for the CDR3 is TGTGCCAGCAGCCAAGAACGCCTAGCGGGGCGGCTCACGAACACCGGGGAGCTGTTTTTT.

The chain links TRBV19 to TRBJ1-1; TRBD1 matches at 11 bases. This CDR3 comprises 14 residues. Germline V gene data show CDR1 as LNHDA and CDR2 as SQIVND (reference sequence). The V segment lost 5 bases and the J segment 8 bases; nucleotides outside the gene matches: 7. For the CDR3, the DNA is TGTGCCAGTAGTCCCGGGACAGGGGGGAAGGAAGCTTTCTTT. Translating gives CASSPGTGGKEAFF.

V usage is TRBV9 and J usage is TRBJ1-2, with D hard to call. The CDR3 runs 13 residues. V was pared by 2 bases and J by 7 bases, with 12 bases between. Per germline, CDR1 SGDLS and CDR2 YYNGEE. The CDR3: CASSVDDSGGYTF. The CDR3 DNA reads TGTGCCAGCAGCGTTGACGACTCGGGTGGCTACACCTTC.

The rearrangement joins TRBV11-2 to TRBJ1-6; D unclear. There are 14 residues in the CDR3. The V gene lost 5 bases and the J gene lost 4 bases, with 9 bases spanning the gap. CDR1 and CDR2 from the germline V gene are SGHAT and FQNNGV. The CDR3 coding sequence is TGTGCCAGCAGCCAAGGGAGATATAATTCACCCCTCCACTTT. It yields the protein CASSQGRYNSPLHF. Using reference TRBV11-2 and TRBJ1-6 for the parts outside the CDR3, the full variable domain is EAGVAQSPRYKIIEKRQSVAFWCNPISGHATLYWYQQILGQGPKLLIQFQNNGVVDDSQLPKDRFSAERLKGVDSTLKIQPAKLEDSAVYLCASSQGRYNSPLHFGNGTRLTVT.

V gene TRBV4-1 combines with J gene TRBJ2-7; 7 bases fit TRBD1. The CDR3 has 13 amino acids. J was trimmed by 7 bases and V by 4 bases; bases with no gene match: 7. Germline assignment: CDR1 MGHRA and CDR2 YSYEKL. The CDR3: CASSRDRAWEQYF. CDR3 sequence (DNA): TGCGCCAGCAGCCGGGACAGAGCTTGGGAGCAGTACTTC.

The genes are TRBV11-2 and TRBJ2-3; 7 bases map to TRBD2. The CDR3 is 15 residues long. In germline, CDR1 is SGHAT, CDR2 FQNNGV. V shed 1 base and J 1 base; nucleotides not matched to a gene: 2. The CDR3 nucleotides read TGTGCCAGCAGCTTAGTAACTAGCGGCACAGATACGCAGTATTTT. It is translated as CASSLVTSGTDTQYF.

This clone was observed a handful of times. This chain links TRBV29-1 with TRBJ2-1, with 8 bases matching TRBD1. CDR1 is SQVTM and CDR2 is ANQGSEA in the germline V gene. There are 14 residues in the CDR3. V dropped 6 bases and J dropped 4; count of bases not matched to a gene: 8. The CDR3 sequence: CSVVGTGAYNEQFF. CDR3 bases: TGCAGCGTGGTAGGGACAGGAGCTTACAATGAGCAGTTCTTC.